The 27 T cell receptor beta chains in this list originate from one sample, sequenced in a study of cytomegalovirus exposure and HLA in healthy donors. Only in-frame clones appear in the TCRdb table, and some are missing; sequencing was by immunoSEQ multiplex PCR. The sample lists 180,000 or so clones, 87% occurring once. The sample was PBMCs. These receptors were collected from a woman aged 25 to 39 in good health and CMV-seronegative.

The chain joins TRBV5-1 to TRBJ1-3; D possibly corresponds to TRBD1 (6 bases). The V end was cut by 0 bases, the J end by 3 bases, with 13 bases between. This CDR3 spans 16 amino acids. CDR1 is SGHRS, CDR2 YFSETQ, per germline. In nucleotides, the CDR3 is TGCGCCAGCAGCTTGGCAGGGGCTAAATTTGGAAACACCATATATTTT. Its protein is CASSLAGAKFGNTIYF.

The chain has TRBV27 and TRBJ2-4; D gene ambiguous. The germline V gene has CDR1 MNHEY and CDR2 SMNVEV (reference sequence). The V end lost 4 bases, the J end lost 3 bases, and 7 bases lay between the germline ends. This CDR3 spans 13 amino acids. The CDR3 reads CASSSPVKNIQYF. In nucleotides, the CDR3 is TGTGCCAGCAGTTCCCCGGTCAAAAACATTCAGTACTTC.

The chain has TRBV5-1 and TRBJ2-6; maybe TRBD1 (5 bases). Between the trimmed V and J ends, which lost 5 bases and 2 bases, there was a span of 14 bases. Germline V gene sequence: CDR1 SGHRS, CDR2 YFSETQ. This CDR3 has 16 amino acids. CDR3 DNA: TGCGCCAGCAGGTCGACCACAGGAACTGGGGCCAACGTCCTGACTTTC. It yields the protein CASRSTTGTGANVLTF.

The CDR3 bases are TGCGCCAGCAGCTTGGAATTAGGAATCCGGGACTCTCACACAGATACGCAGTATTTT. Translating it yields CASSLELGIRDSHTDTQYF. The chain carries TRBV5-1 and TRBJ2-3, with D tentatively TRBD2 (6 bases). The CDR3 contains 19 residues. CDR1 is SGHRS, CDR2 YFSETQ, per germline. V shed 0 bases and J shed 2 bases, with 22 bases lying between them.

J is TRBJ2-1 and V is TRBV9; 13 nucleotides agree with TRBD2. CDR1 and CDR2 from the germline V gene are SGDLS and YYNGEE. This CDR3 has 15 residues. With V trimmed by 4 bases and J by 9 bases, 7 bases remained unmatched. The CDR3 is CASSSLAGGSREQFF. The CDR3 nucleotides read TGTGCCAGCAGCTCACTAGCGGGGGGGTCCCGTGAGCAGTTCTTC.

V gene TRBV7-2 combines with J gene TRBJ2-1; 7 nucleotides agree with TRBD1. Per germline, CDR1 SGHTA and CDR2 FQGNSA. This CDR3 has 15 residues. V was pared by 5 bases and J by 3 bases, with 7 bases of the junction left unmatched. In nucleotides, the CDR3 is TGTGCCAGCAGCAAGACAGGGAAGGGCTACAATGAGCAGTTCTTC. Translating gives CASSKTGKGYNEQFF.

This chain joins TRBV27 and TRBJ1-1, with 7 bases fitting TRBD1. Germline V lookup: CDR1 MNHEY, CDR2 SMNVEV (reference sequence). The CDR3 sequence is 13 residues long. The ends lost 8 bases at V and 4 bases at J; junction bases unmatched: 7. The DNA for the CDR3 is TGTGCCAGCCACAGGGGTTTTGGCACTGAAGCTTTCTTT. It yields the protein CASHRGFGTEAFF.

The chain recombines TRBV5-5 with TRBJ1-6; TRBD1 is a possible D gene (5 bases). Germline V gives CDR1 SGHKS, CDR2 YYEKEE (reference sequence). This CDR3 is 13 amino acids long. With 4 bases removed from V and 10 bases from J, the gap between germline ends came to 12 bases. CDR3 amino acids: CASSRGGSSPLHF. The CDR3 bases are TGTGCCAGCAGCCGGGGGGGTTCGTCACCCCTCCACTTT. The full variable domain, in which reference TRBV5-5 and TRBJ1-6 provide the parts outside the CDR3, is DAGVTQSPTHLIKTRGQQVTLRCSPISGHKSVSWYQQVLGQGPQFIFQYYEKEERGRGNFPDRFSARQFPNYSSELNVNALLLGDSALYLCASSRGGSSPLHFGNGTRLTVT.

The rearrangement uses TRBV11-2 and TRBJ1-6; D possibly corresponds to TRBD1 (6 bases). Trimming removed 5 bases at V and 0 bases at J, with 14 bases between. Germline CDR1 SGHAT, CDR2 FQNNGV. This CDR3 comprises 17 residues. The CDR3 region has the DNA TGTGCCAGCAGCCACGACAGGCCGAGCTCCTATAATTCACCCCTCCACTTT. This encodes CASSHDRPSSYNSPLHF.

This clone appeared a single time. The V gene is TRBV5-6, the J gene TRBJ2-3; D not resolved. Germline V gene data show CDR1 as SGHDT and CDR2 as YYEEEE. The length of the CDR3 is 14 residues. With 4 bases removed from V and 6 bases from J, the gap between germline ends came to 15 bases. CDR3 amino acids: CASSRAGFLDTQYF. In nucleotides, the CDR3 is TGTGCCAGCAGCCGAGCCGGGTTCTTGGATACGCAGTATTTT.

Written as DNA, the CDR3 is TGTGCCAGCAGCCTACAGGGGGGAGGAAACACCATATATTTT. This sequence encodes CASSLQGGGNTIYF. The chain carries TRBV5-6 and TRBJ1-3, with 8 bases matching TRBD1. CDR1 and CDR2 (germline): SGHDT, YYEEEE. The CDR3 has 14 residues. J was trimmed by 4 bases and V by 4 bases; bases with no gene match: 4.

The chain combines TRBV5-4 with TRBJ2-5, with D tentatively TRBD2 (7 bases). This CDR3 has 14 amino acids. Trimming removed 4 bases at V and 5 bases at J, with 15 bases between. The V gene's germline CDR1 is SGHNT and CDR2 YYREEE (reference sequence). CDR3 sequence (DNA): TGTGCCAGCAGCGCTGGGGGGGGGCGGGAGACCCAGTACTTC. Protein: CASSAGGGRETQYF.

This sequence joins TRBV2 and TRBJ1-2; 12 nucleotides align to TRBD1. CDR1 and CDR2 (germline): SNHLY, FYNNEI. Germline trimming cut 10 bases from V and 8 bases from J; bases unmatched to any gene: 11. The CDR3 runs 14 residues. The CDR3 DNA follows: TGTGCCATCTCCGGGACAGGGGGCTTGGGGGGCTACACCTTC. It codes for CAISGTGGLGGYTF. Filled out from reference TRBV2 and TRBJ1-2, the complete variable domain reads EPEVTQTPSHQVTQMGQEVILRCVPISNHLYFYWYRQILGQKVEFLVSFYNNEISEKSEIFDDQFSVERPDGSNFTLKIRSTKLEDSAMYFCAISGTGGLGGYTFGSGTRLTVV.

This chain joins TRBV2 and TRBJ1-3, with TRBD1 matching 7 bases. V gave up 6 bases and J gave up 3 bases; unmatched junction bases: 8. The CDR3 totals 15 residues. Germline values: CDR1 SNHLY, CDR2 FYNNEI. CDR3 residues: CASSEQGPNGNTIYF. In DNA, the CDR3 is TGTGCCAGCAGCGAACAGGGGCCGAATGGAAACACCATATATTTT.

This chain uses TRBV29-1 with TRBJ2-3; 10 bases agree with TRBD1. V lost 5 bases, J lost 2 bases, and 10 bases stayed unmatched. The CDR3 totals 16 residues. The germline CDR1 and CDR2 sequences are SQVTM and ANQGSEA. CDR3 in amino acids: CSVSGTGEGHTDTQYF. For the CDR3, the DNA is TGCAGCGTTTCCGGGACAGGGGAGGGACACACAGATACGCAGTATTTT.

The V and J genes are TRBV7-6 and TRBJ2-7, with D tentatively TRBD1 (5 bases). Trimming stripped 4 bases from V and 3 bases from J, with 25 bases between. The CDR3 has 18 residues. The germline CDR1 and CDR2 sequences are SGHVS and FNYEAQ. The CDR3 nucleotides are TGTGCCAGCAGCTCCTCATCAGGACACCCATTTGGGAACTACGAGCAGTACTTC. This codes for CASSSSSGHPFGNYEQYF.

The rearrangement uses TRBV11-2 and TRBJ2-2, with 9 bases fitting TRBD1. CDR3 size: 15 residues. The V gene's germline CDR1 is SGHAT and CDR2 FQNNGV. Trimming took 5 bases from V and 0 from J; bases not matched to a gene: 1. CDR3 residues: CASSRDRANTGELFF. CDR3 in DNA: TGTGCCAGCAGCCGGGACAGGGCGAACACCGGGGAGCTGTTTTTT.

V gene TRBV14 combines with J gene TRBJ2-7; the match to TRBD1 covers 12 bases. The CDR3 loop spans 18 amino acids. Germline trimming cut 5 bases from V and 4 bases from J; bases unmatched to any gene: 15. CDR1 SGHDN and CDR2 FVKESK come from the germline V gene. CDR3 in amino acids: CASSLRIGTGGTGYEQYF. CDR3 nucleotide sequence: TGTGCCAGCAGCTTACGGATCGGGACAGGGGGCACTGGGTACGAGCAGTACTTC.

This rearrangement joins TRBV7-8 to TRBJ1-6; D might be TRBD1 (6 bases). Germline assignment: CDR1 SGHVS and CDR2 FQNEAQ. There are 17 residues in the CDR3. Trimming stripped 2 bases from V and 6 bases from J, with 17 bases between. The CDR3 is CASSLHRALTANSPLHF. The DNA of the CDR3 is TGTGCCAGCAGCTTACACAGGGCCCTCACAGCTAATTCACCCCTCCACTTT.

The rearrangement joins TRBV5-8 to TRBJ1-5; weak D call: TRBD1 (6 bases). CDR1 is SGHTS and CDR2 is YDEGEE in the germline V gene. V was shortened by 1 base and J by 10 bases, with 15 bases between the two germline ends. CDR3 size: 14 residues. CDR3 sequence: CASSLRQGYLPQHF. The DNA for the CDR3 is TGTGCCAGCAGCTTGCGGCAGGGGTATCTCCCCCAGCATTTT.

This chain links TRBV21-1 with TRBJ2-7; TRBD2, as called in the table, went unchecked against the DNA. TRBV21-1 represents a pseudogene. The CDR3 loop spans 16 amino acids. CDR3 protein: CASRIPGTDRAYEQYF. The CDR3 DNA is TGTGCCAGCAGAATTCCGGGAACAGACCGGGCCTACGAGCAGTACTTC.

This clone appeared a single time. V is TRBV5-4 and J is TRBJ2-5; 10 bases align to TRBD1. CDR1 is SGHNT and CDR2 is YYREEE in the germline V gene (reference sequence). This CDR3 spans 15 amino acids. The V segment lost 3 bases and the J segment 5 bases; nucleotides outside the gene matches: 7. CDR3 amino acids: CASSSPTGGLETQYF. In DNA form, the CDR3 reads TGTGCCAGCAGCTCACCGACAGGGGGCCTCGAGACCCAGTACTTC.

In this sample, this clone turned up once. This sequence joins TRBV5-1 and TRBJ1-2; 8 bases align to TRBD1. The CDR3 has 14 residues. With V trimmed by 0 bases and J by 6 bases, 4 bases remained unmatched. The germline CDR1 and CDR2 sequences are SGHRS and YFSETQ. This chain's CDR3 is CASSLGQGIDGYTF. CDR3 coding DNA: TGCGCCAGCAGCTTGGGACAGGGGATCGATGGCTACACCTTC.

The rearrangement links TRBV9 to TRBJ2-2; perhaps TRBD2 as D (7 bases). The germline gives CDR1 SGDLS, CDR2 YYNGEE. CDR3 length equals 15 residues. The ends were cut back, 2 bases at V and 4 bases at J, with 12 bases in the middle. CDR3 sequence (DNA): TGTGCCAGCAGCGTGGGGGGGGCCGGCACCGGGGAGCTGTTTTTT. It is translated as CASSVGGAGTGELFF. Drawing the rest from reference TRBV9 and TRBJ2-2, the complete variable domain is DSGVTQTPKHLITATGQRVTLRCSPRSGDLSVYWYQQSLDQGLQFLIQYYNGEERAKGNILERFSAQQFPDLHSELNLSSLELGDSALYFCASSVGGAGTGELFFGEGSRLTVL.

This rearrangement joins TRBV6-1 to TRBJ1-1; maybe TRBD1 (5 bases). The CDR3 sequence is 13 residues long. Per the germline V gene, CDR1 is MNHNS and CDR2 is SASEGT. Trimming left V 8 bases short and J 1 base short, with 11 bases between. CDR3 region: CASDRETNTEAFF. The CDR3 nucleotides read TGTGCCAGCGACAGAGAAACGAACACTGAAGCTTTCTTT.

V gene TRBV27 combines with J gene TRBJ1-1, with a weak D call TRBD1 (6 bases). The germline gives CDR1 MNHEY, CDR2 SMNVEV (reference sequence). V dropped 5 bases and J dropped 4 bases, with 17 bases sitting between them. This CDR3 is 15 amino acids long. Here the CDR3 DNA reads TGTGCCAGCAGTCCCCGGGTCGGACAGAGCACTGAAGCTTTCTTT. Protein: CASSPRVGQSTEAFF.

This rearrangement joins TRBV4-2 to TRBJ2-2; possible D gene TRBD2, 5 bases. This CDR3 spans 15 amino acids. Trimming shortened V by 4 bases and J by 6 bases, and 15 bases separated the two germline ends. Germline V gives CDR1 LGHNA, CDR2 YNFKEQ. The CDR3 region is CASSRPGSLSGELFF. The CDR3, as DNA: TGTGCCAGCAGCCGCCCGGGGAGTCTCTCCGGGGAGCTGTTTTTT.